This T cell receptor (beta chain) was found in a study of blood T cell repertoires in COVID-19. TCRdb's table, derived via immunoSEQ multiplex PCR, lists solely in-frame clones and lacks some. There are some 21,000 clones in the sample; around nine tenths occur only once, and about a sixth lies in the top ten. Trimming removed 6 bases from V and 6 bases from J, with 17 bases in between. The CDR3 length is 14 residues. The germline gives CDR1 MNHEY, CDR2 SVGAGI. This chain uses TRBV6-5 with TRBJ1-1; D is perhaps TRBD1 (5 bases). The TCR sequence derives from a human donor with acute or convalescent COVID-19. The donor label of this sample is uncertain. What was sequenced was peripheral blood. The CDR3 DNA reads as TGTGCCAGCAGCCGGAGCCGGGGGAAGTCTGAAGCTTTCTTT. This encodes CASSRSRGKSEAFF.